The 30 T cell receptor beta chains listed next were all sequenced from one sample in a study of CD8 T cells in Susac syndrome. Reverse transcription of about 0.5 to 1 ug RNA was carried out with random hexamers. One entry per CDR3 protein, called by TCRdb with MiXCR from the immunoSEQ multiplex PCR reads. The sample has 95,000 to 150,000 distinct CDR3 sequences, 85% to 95% seen once. What was sequenced was CD8+ T cells from PBMCs. The receptors come from a human donor with Susac syndrome.

The chain couples TRBV29-1 to TRBJ1-2, with no clear D. This CDR3 spans 12 amino acids. Trimming cost V 7 bases and J 8 bases, with 17 bases left between them. Germline V gene sequence: CDR1 SQVTM, CDR2 ANQGSEA. CDR3 protein: CSAPMEKEGYTF. CDR3 bases: TGCAGCGCCCCAATGGAGAAGGAGGGCTACACCTTC.

This chain links TRBV19 with TRBJ2-3; 11 nucleotides line up with TRBD2. The CDR3 is 16 amino acids. Germline trimming cut 5 bases from V and 3 bases from J; bases unmatched to any gene: 7. In germline, CDR1 is LNHDA, CDR2 SQIVND (reference sequence). The CDR3 sequence is CASSVLAGGRTDTQYF. The CDR3 DNA reads as TGTGCCAGTAGTGTCCTAGCGGGGGGCAGAACAGATACGCAGTATTTT.

The gene calls are TRBV9 and TRBJ2-1, with TRBD2 matching over 14 bases. The V gene's germline CDR1 is SGDLS and CDR2 YYNGEE. The CDR3 length is 15 residues. With V trimmed by 4 bases and J by 7 bases, 4 bases remained unmatched. This CDR3 reads CASSPWTSGGNEQFF. The CDR3 nucleotides are TGTGCCAGCAGCCCCTGGACTAGCGGGGGGAATGAGCAGTTCTTC. Variable domain in full (rest from reference TRBV9 and TRBJ2-1): DSGVTQTPKHLITATGQRVTLRCSPRSGDLSVYWYQQSLDQGLQFLIQYYNGEERAKGNILERFSAQQFPDLHSELNLSSLELGDSALYFCASSPWTSGGNEQFFGPGTRLTVL.

The chain uses TRBV27 and TRBJ2-5; no reliable D call. Germline-derived CDR1 and CDR2 are MNHEY and SMNVEV (reference sequence). V lost 6 bases and J lost 3, with 5 bases in between. This CDR3 contains 11 residues. The CDR3, as DNA: TGTGCCAGCAGATACGAAGAGACCCAGTACTTC. Residues: CASRYEETQYF.

The chain recombines TRBV2 with TRBJ2-2; D is unresolved. The germline V and J ends were trimmed by 4 bases and 4 bases, with 10 bases remaining between them. The CDR3 has 14 residues. Germline V lookup: CDR1 SNHLY, CDR2 FYNNEI. CDR3 in amino acids: CASSGGWGTGELFF. CDR3 DNA: TGTGCCAGCAGTGGGGGTTGGGGCACCGGGGAGCTGTTTTTT.

The chain uses TRBV20-1 and TRBJ2-3, with TRBD1 as a possible D gene (6 bases). Trimming left V 5 bases short and J 3 bases short, with 18 bases between. Germline V gene sequence: CDR1 DFQATT, CDR2 SNEGSKA (reference sequence). The CDR3 is 15 residues long. The CDR3 protein is CSAPLESQGTDTQYF. CDR3 coding DNA: TGCAGTGCTCCTCTGGAATCACAGGGTACAGATACGCAGTATTTT.

This rearrangement joins TRBV7-6 to TRBJ2-4; D unresolved. V gave up 5 bases and J gave up 6 bases, with 17 bases separating them. The CDR3 sequence is 15 residues long. Germline V gene lookup returns CDR1 SGHVS and CDR2 FNYEAQ. The chain's CDR3 is CASSPLDGSANIQYF. CDR3 nucleotides: TGTGCCAGCAGCCCATTGGACGGATCTGCAAACATTCAGTACTTC. Looking up the rest from reference TRBV7-6 and TRBJ2-4 gives the full variable domain: GAGVSQSPRYKVTKRGQDVALRCDPISGHVSLYWYRQALGQGPEFLTYFNYEAQQDKSGLPNDRFSAERPEGSISTLTIQRTEQRDSAMYRCASSPLDGSANIQYFGAGTRLSVL.

The chain couples TRBV12-3 or TRBV12-4 to TRBJ2-6; D is unresolved. The CDR3 covers 16 residues. Trimming cost V 6 bases and J 0 bases, with 12 bases left between them. CDR3 nucleotide sequence: TGTGCCAGCAGCGCCCGATGGAGCTCTGGGGCCAACGTCCTGACTTTC. Protein sequence: CASSARWSSGANVLTF.

The gene calls are TRBV29-1 and TRBJ1-2, with D perhaps TRBD1 (6 bases). Per the germline V gene, CDR1 is SQVTM and CDR2 is ANQGSEA. The ends were cut back, 6 bases at V and 8 bases at J, with 19 bases in the middle. The CDR3 sequence is 13 residues long. The CDR3 DNA reads as TGCAGCGTGGCCAGGGGCATGCAGGAAGGCTACACCTTC. The encoded protein is CSVARGMQEGYTF.

The chain carries TRBV7-8 and TRBJ1-6; no definite D call. The V end lost 1 base, the J end lost 7 bases, and 11 bases lay between the germline ends. CDR1 and CDR2 (germline): SGHVS, FQNEAQ. The CDR3 length is 15 residues. DNA for the CDR3: TGTGCCAGCAGCTTAGGTGTAGTGGGGAATTCACCCCTCCACTTT. As protein: CASSLGVVGNSPLHF. Based on the CDR3 plus reference TRBV7-8 and TRBJ1-6, the full variable domain is GAGVSQSPRYKVAKRGQDVALRCDPISGHVSLFWYQQALGQGPEFLTYFQNEAQLDKSGLPSDRFFAERPEGSVSTLKIQRTQQEDSAVYLCASSLGVVGNSPLHFGNGTRLTVT.

This sequence joins TRBV6-6 and TRBJ2-7; the match to TRBD1 covers 11 bases. Germline CDR1 MNHNY, CDR2 SVGAGI (reference sequence). The CDR3 contains 15 residues. V lost 6 bases and J lost 3; bases outside the gene matches: 7. CDR3 protein: CASRPPGQGDYEQYF. For the CDR3, the DNA is TGTGCCAGCAGGCCTCCGGGACAGGGGGACTACGAGCAGTACTTC.

CDR3 residues: CASSFERGNEQFF. CDR3 in DNA: TGCGCCAGCAGCTTCGAAAGGGGCAATGAGCAGTTCTTC. This chain joins TRBV4-3 and TRBJ2-1; perhaps TRBD1 as D (5 bases). The CDR3 runs to 13 residues. Trimming took off 5 bases at V and 6 bases at J, with 11 bases between the two ends. CDR1 LGHNA and CDR2 YSLEER come from the germline V gene.

The gene calls are TRBV7-9 and TRBJ2-7; 11 bases are a match to TRBD1. The CDR3 has 14 residues. Germline V CDR1 and CDR2: SEHNR, FQNEAQ (reference sequence). Unmatched junction bases numbered 7, after V lost 6 bases and J lost 6 bases. CDR3 amino acids: CASRKPGQGGEQYF. CDR3 in DNA: TGTGCCAGCAGGAAGCCGGGACAGGGGGGCGAGCAGTACTTC.

The chain employs TRBV5-1 and TRBJ2-1; perhaps TRBD2 as D (5 bases). V lost 6 bases to trimming and J lost 8 bases, with 12 bases between them. This CDR3 region has 12 residues. CDR1 SGHRS and CDR2 YFSETQ come from the germline V gene. The CDR3 loop is CASKLAPHEQFF. CDR3 DNA sequence: TGCGCCAGCAAGCTAGCCCCCCATGAGCAGTTCTTC. The variable domain in full, with the rest retrieved from reference TRBV5-1 and TRBJ2-1, is KAGVTQTPRYLIKTRGQQVTLSCSPISGHRSVSWYQQTPGQGLQFLFEYFSETQRNKGNFPGRFSGRQFSNSRSEMNVSTLELGDSALYLCASKLAPHEQFFGPGTRLTVL.

The genes are TRBV20-1 and TRBJ2-5, with 7 bases that match TRBD2. The V gene end was trimmed by 5 bases and the J gene end by 1 base; junction bases not matched to a gene: 4. CDR1 is DFQATT and CDR2 is SNEGSKA in the germline V gene (reference sequence). The CDR3 sequence is 13 residues long. CDR3: CSAAGTTQETQYF. The CDR3 nucleotides are TGCAGTGCTGCCGGGACTACCCAAGAGACCCAGTACTTC.

The chain joins TRBV20-1 to TRBJ2-7, with a tentative D call TRBD1 (5 bases). The V gene's germline CDR1 is DFQATT and CDR2 SNEGSKA (reference sequence). This CDR3 comprises 14 residues. V lost 0 bases, J lost 2 bases, and 11 bases lay in between. This CDR3 is CSARDRQGPYEQYF. CDR3 DNA sequence: TGCAGTGCTAGAGATAGGCAGGGCCCCTACGAGCAGTACTTC.

The chain uses TRBV19 and TRBJ1-6; D unresolved. This CDR3 spans 14 amino acids. The ends were cut back, 0 bases at V and 6 bases at J, with 6 bases in the middle. Germline V lookup: CDR1 LNHDA, CDR2 SQIVND (reference sequence). CDR3 in amino acids: CASSIEQPNSPLHF. CDR3 bases: TGTGCCAGTAGTATAGAACAGCCTAATTCACCCCTCCACTTT.

CDR3 nucleotides: TGTGCCAGCAGCTACAACGCGGGGACCCAGTACTTC. Its translation: CASSYNAGTQYF. V gene TRBV13 combines with J gene TRBJ2-5, with TRBD2 as a possible D gene (5 bases). Germline V gene sequence: CDR1 PRHDT, CDR2 FYEKMQ (reference sequence). Between the trimmed V and J ends, which lost 4 bases and 7 bases, there was a span of 10 bases. The CDR3 is 12 amino acids. The whole variable domain, remainder taken from reference TRBV13 and TRBJ2-5, is AAGVIQSPRHLIKEKRETATLKCYPIPRHDTVYWYQQGPGQDPQFLISFYEKMQSDKGSIPDRFSAQQFSDYHSELNMSSLELGDSALYFCASSYNAGTQYFGPGTRLLVL.

This rearrangement joins TRBV20-1 to TRBJ2-7, with 10 positions matching TRBD1. The germline V gene encodes CDR1 DFQATT and CDR2 SNEGSKA (reference sequence). The CDR3 runs to 18 residues. The junction had 20 bases not matched to a gene; V was cut back by 5 bases and J by 4 bases. CDR3 protein: CSAPGTGQGKSVGYEQYF. The CDR3 DNA sequence: TGCAGTGCTCCTGGCACGGGACAGGGGAAAAGTGTTGGGTACGAGCAGTACTTC.

The rearrangement joins TRBV3-1 to TRBJ1-2; D is unclear. The germline V and J ends were trimmed by 3 bases and 5 bases, with 10 bases remaining between them. From germline, CDR1 is LGHDT and CDR2 YNNKEL (reference sequence). The CDR3 has 13 residues. The CDR3 protein is CASSQTTVYGYTF. The DNA of the CDR3 is TGTGCCAGCAGCCAGACAACAGTTTATGGCTACACCTTC.

CDR3 loop: CATSRGMGSNQPQHF. In nucleotides, the CDR3 is TGTGCCACCAGCAGAGGCATGGGAAGCAATCAGCCCCAGCATTTT. The rearrangement uses TRBV15 and TRBJ1-5, with no clear D. The CDR3 has 15 amino acids. Trimming removed 1 base from V and 1 base from J, with 8 bases in between. CDR1 is LNHNV, CDR2 YYDKDF, per germline (reference sequence).

This clonotype has only one observation. The CDR3 coding sequence is TGTGCCAGCAGTCAAACCGGGACAGAAGCTTTCTTT. It is translated as CASSQTGTEAFF. The chain uses TRBV25-1 and TRBJ1-1; D possibly corresponds to TRBD1 (6 bases). V lost 5 bases and J lost 8, with 12 bases in between. Germline loops: CDR1 MGHDK, CDR2 SYGVNS. The CDR3 covers 12 residues.

This chain joins TRBV4-2 and TRBJ2-7, with TRBD2 identical over 10 bases. The CDR3 extends over 14 amino acids. Germline V gives CDR1 LGHNA, CDR2 YNFKEQ. Trimming at V came to 2 bases and at J to 7 bases, leaving 5 bases not matched to a gene. The CDR3 DNA reads TGTGCCAGCAGCCAACGGCTAGCGGGGGTTGAGCAGTACTTC. It is translated as CASSQRLAGVEQYF.

The CDR3 sequence: CASSTTDGIETQYF. As DNA, the CDR3 is TGTGCCAGCAGTACGACGGACGGAATCGAGACCCAGTACTTC. J is TRBJ2-5 and V is TRBV2, with D hard to call. This CDR3 contains 14 residues. V gave up 5 bases and J gave up 5 bases, with 15 bases separating them. CDR1 is SNHLY and CDR2 is FYNNEI in the germline V gene.

The chain has TRBV20-1 and TRBJ2-7; the D call may be TRBD1 or TRBD2 (5 bases each). Germline V gene lookup returns CDR1 DFQATT and CDR2 SNEGSKA (reference sequence). This CDR3 is built from 16 residues. The V end was cut by 0 bases, the J end by 0 bases, with 15 bases between. In DNA form, the CDR3 reads TGCAGTGCTAGAGATCTAACAGGAGGCAGCTCCTACGAGCAGTACTTC. Encoded protein: CSARDLTGGSSYEQYF.

The chain combines TRBV5-4 with TRBJ2-2; D uncertain. Germline lookup yields CDR1 SGHNT and CDR2 YYREEE (reference sequence). CDR3 length: 13 residues. Trimming took off 1 base at V and 4 bases at J, with 5 bases between the two ends. The CDR3: CASSLSGTGELFF. The DNA for the CDR3 is TGTGCCAGCAGCTTGAGTGGCACCGGGGAGCTGTTTTTT.

The chain is built from TRBV9 and TRBJ1-6; D is unresolved. Germline loops: CDR1 SGDLS, CDR2 YYNGEE. The CDR3 spans 13 residues. V was trimmed by 0 bases and J by 13 bases, leaving 11 bases between them. The CDR3 DNA reads TGTGCCAGCAGCGTAGCAACTACAATGCCCCTCCACTTT. This sequence encodes CASSVATTMPLHF. The whole variable domain, filled in from reference TRBV9 and TRBJ1-6, reads DSGVTQTPKHLITATGQRVTLRCSPRSGDLSVYWYQQSLDQGLQFLIQYYNGEERAKGNILERFSAQQFPDLHSELNLSSLELGDSALYFCASSVATTMPLHFGNGTRLTVT.

This chain connects TRBV19 to TRBJ2-7, with D uncertain. This CDR3 spans 15 amino acids. Trimming took 6 bases from V and 2 from J, leaving 17 bases between them. Germline V gene sequence: CDR1 LNHDA, CDR2 SQIVND (reference sequence). The DNA for the CDR3 is TGTGCCAGTAGCCCCGTGGCAGGATTTACCTACGAGCAGTACTTC. The encoded protein is CASSPVAGFTYEQYF.

CDR3 sequence reads: CASSQRGDYNEQFF. CDR3 bases: TGTGCCAGCAGCCAGCGGGGGGATTACAATGAGCAGTTCTTC. The rearrangement joins TRBV7-6 to TRBJ2-1, with 9 bases that match TRBD2. With 5 bases clipped from V and 4 bases from J, the junction kept 3 bases outside the gene matches. Germline V gene sequence: CDR1 SGHVS, CDR2 FNYEAQ. This CDR3 has 14 residues.

The table lists this clonotype with a few counts. The V gene is TRBV29-1, the J gene TRBJ2-7; maybe TRBD1 (7 bases). CDR3 length equals 13 residues. In germline, CDR1 is SQVTM, CDR2 ANQGSEA. Trimming stripped 3 bases from V and 4 bases from J, with 13 bases between. DNA for the CDR3: TGCAGCGTTGAGACAGGGACTCCTTACGAGCAGTACTTC. Translation gives CSVETGTPYEQYF.